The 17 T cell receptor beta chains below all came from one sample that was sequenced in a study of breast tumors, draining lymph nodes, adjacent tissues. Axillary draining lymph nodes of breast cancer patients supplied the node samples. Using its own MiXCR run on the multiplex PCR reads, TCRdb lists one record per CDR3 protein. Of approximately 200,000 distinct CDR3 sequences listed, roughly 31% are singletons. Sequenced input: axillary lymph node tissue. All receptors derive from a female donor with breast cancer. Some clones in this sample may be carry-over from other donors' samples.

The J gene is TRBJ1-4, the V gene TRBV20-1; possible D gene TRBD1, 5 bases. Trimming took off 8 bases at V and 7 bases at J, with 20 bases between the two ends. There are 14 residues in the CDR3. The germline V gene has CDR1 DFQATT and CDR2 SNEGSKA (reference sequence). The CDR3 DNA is TGCAGTCGCGGGAGTTCCCGGGGCACTGAAAAACTGTTTTTT. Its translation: CSRGSSRGTEKLFF.

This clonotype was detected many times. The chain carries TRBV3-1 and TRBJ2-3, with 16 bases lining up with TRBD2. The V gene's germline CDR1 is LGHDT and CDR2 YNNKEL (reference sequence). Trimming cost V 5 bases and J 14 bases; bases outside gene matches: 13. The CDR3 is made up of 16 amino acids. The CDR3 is CASSFSGTSGRANPYF. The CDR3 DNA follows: TGTGCCAGCAGCTTCTCCGGGACTAGCGGGAGGGCGAATCCGTATTTT.

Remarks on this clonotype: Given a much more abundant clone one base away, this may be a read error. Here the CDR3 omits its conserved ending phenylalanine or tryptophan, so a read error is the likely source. DNA of the CDR3: TGTGCCAGCGGGGGGGGAGTACAAGAGACCCAGTACTCC. Its protein product is CASGGGVQETQYS. The chain couples TRBV9 to TRBJ2-5; 7 bases fit TRBD2. The germline CDR1 and CDR2 sequences are SGDLS and YYNGEE. Trimming took 7 bases from V and 2 from J; bases not matched to a gene: 5. The CDR3 has 13 amino acids.

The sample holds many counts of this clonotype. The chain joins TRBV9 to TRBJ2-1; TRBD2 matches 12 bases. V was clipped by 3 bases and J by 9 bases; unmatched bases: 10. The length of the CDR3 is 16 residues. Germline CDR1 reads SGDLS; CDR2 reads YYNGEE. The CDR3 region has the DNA TGTGCCAGCAGCGCCTTTTCTAGCGGGAGGGCCAGTGAGCAGTTCTTC. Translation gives CASSAFSSGRASEQFF. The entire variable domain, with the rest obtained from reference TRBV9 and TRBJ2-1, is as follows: DSGVTQTPKHLITATGQRVTLRCSPRSGDLSVYWYQQSLDQGLQFLIQYYNGEERAKGNILERFSAQQFPDLHSELNLSSLELGDSALYFCASSAFSSGRASEQFFGPGTRLTVL.

CDR3 DNA: TGCAGTGCCGGCAGGGGGTATGGCTACACCTTC. Its protein product is CSAGRGYGYTF. The genes are TRBV20-1 and TRBJ1-2; 7 positions agree with TRBD1. Trimming took 6 bases from V and 5 from J; bases not matched to a gene: 3. This CDR3 has 11 residues. The germline V gene encodes CDR1 DFQATT and CDR2 SNEGSKA (reference sequence).

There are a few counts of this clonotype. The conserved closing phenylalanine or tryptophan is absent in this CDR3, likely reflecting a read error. This CDR3 is CASSTPTSGSQNEQFS. The CDR3 nucleotides are TGTGCCAGTAGTACCCCGACTAGCGGGAGTCAAAATGAGCAGTTCTCC. The V call is TRBV19, the J call TRBJ2-1; 12 positions match TRBD2. This CDR3 contains 16 residues. Germline CDR1 and CDR2: LNHDA and SQIVND (reference sequence). V was clipped by 4 bases and J by 7 bases; unmatched bases: 8.

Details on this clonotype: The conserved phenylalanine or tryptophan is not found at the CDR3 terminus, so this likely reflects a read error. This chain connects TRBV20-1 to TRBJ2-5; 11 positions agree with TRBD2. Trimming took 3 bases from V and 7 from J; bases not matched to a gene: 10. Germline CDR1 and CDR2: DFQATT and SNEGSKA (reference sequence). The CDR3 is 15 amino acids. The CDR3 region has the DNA TGCAGTGCTAGGCTAGCGGGGGGCTTCCGAGGGACCCAGTACCTC. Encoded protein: CSARLAGGFRGTQYL.

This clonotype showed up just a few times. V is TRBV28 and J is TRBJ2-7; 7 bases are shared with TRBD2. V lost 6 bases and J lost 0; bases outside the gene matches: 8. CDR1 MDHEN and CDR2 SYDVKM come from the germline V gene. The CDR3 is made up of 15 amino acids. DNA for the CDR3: TGTGCCAGCAGGTCCCCTAGCGGAGTCTCCTACGAGCAGTACTTC. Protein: CASRSPSGVSYEQYF.

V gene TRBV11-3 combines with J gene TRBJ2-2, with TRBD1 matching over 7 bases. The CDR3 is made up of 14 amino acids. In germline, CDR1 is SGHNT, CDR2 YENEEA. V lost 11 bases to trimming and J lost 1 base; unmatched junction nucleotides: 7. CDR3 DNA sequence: TGTGCCCCTCTGACAGGGCGGAACACCGGGGAGCTGTTTTTT. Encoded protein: CAPLTGRNTGELFF.

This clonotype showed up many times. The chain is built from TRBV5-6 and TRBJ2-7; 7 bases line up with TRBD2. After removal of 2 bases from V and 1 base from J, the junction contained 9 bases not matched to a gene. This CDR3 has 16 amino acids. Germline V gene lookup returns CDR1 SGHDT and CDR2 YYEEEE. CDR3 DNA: TGTGCCAGCAGCTTTTTTGGCGGGGGAGCGTCCTACGAGCAGTACTTC. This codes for CASSFFGGGASYEQYF. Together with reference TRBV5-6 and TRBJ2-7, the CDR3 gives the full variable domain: DAGVTQSPTHLIKTRGQQVTLRCSPKSGHDTVSWYQQALGQGPQFIFQYYEEEERQRGNFPDRFSGHQFPNYSSELNVNALLLGDSALYLCASSFFGGGASYEQYFGPGTRLTVT.

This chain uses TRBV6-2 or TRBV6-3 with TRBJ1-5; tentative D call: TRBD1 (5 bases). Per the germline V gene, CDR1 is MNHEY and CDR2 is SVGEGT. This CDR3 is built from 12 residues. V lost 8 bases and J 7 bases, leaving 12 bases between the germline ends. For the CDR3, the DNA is TGTGCCAGCTGGGGGGGAGACCAGCCCCAGCATTTT. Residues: CASWGGDQPQHF.

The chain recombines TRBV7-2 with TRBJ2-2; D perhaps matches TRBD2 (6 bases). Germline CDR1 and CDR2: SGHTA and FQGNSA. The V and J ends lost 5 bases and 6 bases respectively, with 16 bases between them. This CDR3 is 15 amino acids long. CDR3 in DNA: TGTGCCAGCAGCCAAGATCGGCGGGGTGCCGGGGAGCTGTTTTTT. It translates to CASSQDRRGAGELFF.

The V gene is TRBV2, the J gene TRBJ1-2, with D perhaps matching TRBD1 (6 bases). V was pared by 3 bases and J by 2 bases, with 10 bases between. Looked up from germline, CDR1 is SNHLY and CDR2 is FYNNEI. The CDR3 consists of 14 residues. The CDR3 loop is CASSDRGRNYGYTF. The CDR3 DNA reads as TGTGCCAGCAGTGACAGGGGCCGCAACTATGGCTACACCTTC. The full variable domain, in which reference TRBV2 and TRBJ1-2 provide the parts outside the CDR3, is EPEVTQTPSHQVTQMGQEVILRCVPISNHLYFYWYRQILGQKVEFLVSFYNNEISEKSEIFDDQFSVERPDGSNFTLKIRSTKLEDSAMYFCASSDRGRNYGYTFGSGTRLTVV.

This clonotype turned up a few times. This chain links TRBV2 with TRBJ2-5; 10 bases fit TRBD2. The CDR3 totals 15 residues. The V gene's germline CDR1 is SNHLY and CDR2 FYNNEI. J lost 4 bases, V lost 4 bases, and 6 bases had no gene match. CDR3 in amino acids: CASSVTIAGGETQYF. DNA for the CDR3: TGTGCCAGCAGTGTAACCATAGCGGGGGGAGAGACCCAGTACTTC.

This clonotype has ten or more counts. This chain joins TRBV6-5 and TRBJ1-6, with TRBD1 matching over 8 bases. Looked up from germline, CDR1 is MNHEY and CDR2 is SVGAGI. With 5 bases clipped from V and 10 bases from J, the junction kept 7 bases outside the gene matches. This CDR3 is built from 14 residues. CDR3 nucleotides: TGTGCCAGCAGTCTGGACAGGGTGGGGTCACCCCTCCACTTT. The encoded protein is CASSLDRVGSPLHF.

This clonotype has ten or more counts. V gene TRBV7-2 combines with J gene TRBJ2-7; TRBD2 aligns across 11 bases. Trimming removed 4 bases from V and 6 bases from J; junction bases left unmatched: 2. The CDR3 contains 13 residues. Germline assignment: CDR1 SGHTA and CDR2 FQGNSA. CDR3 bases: TGTGCCAGCAGCTCTAGCGGGAGGAGCGAGCAGTACTTC. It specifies CASSSSGRSEQYF.

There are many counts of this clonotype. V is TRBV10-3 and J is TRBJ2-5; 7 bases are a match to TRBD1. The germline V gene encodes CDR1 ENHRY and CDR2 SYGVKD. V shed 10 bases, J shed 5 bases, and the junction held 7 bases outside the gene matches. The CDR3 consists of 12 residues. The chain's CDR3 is CATRGRGETQYF. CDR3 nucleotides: TGTGCCACAAGGGGGCGCGGTGAGACCCAGTACTTC.